This paragraph covers one TCR beta chain sequence. Its antigen is currently unknown. These data belong to a study of blood T cells in healthy people across ages. Notes on the study in general: Age brought a roughly linear fall in TCR beta diversity measured per million T cells.

The draw of peripheral blood yielded roughly 9.4 milliliters from each donor. The V segment lost 4 bases and the J segment 6 bases; nucleotides outside the gene matches: 7. The CDR3 spans 16 residues. A second PCR of roughly 7 to 11 cycles used a sample-barcoded 5' primer and a J-beta primer mix. Each cDNA molecule carried a tag from a template-switch adaptor that contained 12 random nucleotides. In TCRdb, the 5' RACE reads were re-called with MiXCR into one record per CDR3 protein. Of approximately 1,000,000 distinct CDR3 sequences listed, around two fifths were seen once; the top ten hold around 13%.

The source material was blood. The chain uses TRBV12-3 or TRBV12-4 and TRBJ1-5, with 12 nucleotides matching TRBD1. The TCR was taken from a man aged 18 to 29 in good health. The CDR3 is CASSSAGQGASQPQHF. DNA for the CDR3: TGTGCCAGCAGTTCGGCGGGACAGGGGGCTTCTCAGCCCCAGCATTTT.